This T cell receptor (beta chain) was recovered during a study of cytomegalovirus exposure and HLA in healthy donors. About the study: Earlier findings included some 100 million unique TCR beta sequences obtained from 150 million to 200 million T cells. Overall study findings and caveats: Later analysis associated a missense DCLRE1C variant with TCR beta V- and J-gene trimming.

V was shortened by 4 bases and J by 7 bases, with 17 bases between the two germline ends. The CDR3 spans 16 residues. Germline V lookup: CDR1 SGHTA, CDR2 FQGTGA. Comment on this clone: Its specificity is not known.

The primer mix had 60 Vbeta and 13 Jbeta primers. Repertoires were generated with immunoSEQ multiplex PCR, while TCRdb's copy carries only in-frame clones and drops some. The sample lists 60,000 to 85,000 clones, about four fifths seen once, with 3% to 3.5% in the top ten. The sample comprised PBMCs. The TCR sequence derives from a man aged 40-49 years in good health and CMV-seronegative. The V gene is TRBV7-3, the J gene TRBJ1-6; possible D gene TRBD1, 5 bases. The CDR3 spells CASSSGSGTPNSPLHF. CDR3 nucleotide sequence: TGTGCCAGCAGCTCAGGCTCGGGGACTCCGAATTCACCCCTCCACTTT.